The clone carrying this T cell receptor (beta chain) was found a few times. Amplified TCR beta CDR3 regions came from RNA transcripts. In the first-round RT-PCR of the TCR CDR3, the HTBI primer set was used. Each CDR3 protein gets one entry after TCRdb re-called the multiplex PCR reads with MiXCR. The table has fewer than 800,000 distinct CDR3 sequences, 16% seen once. The source of the sample is a study of T cells in Graves' hyperthyroidism and ophthalmopathy. Among the patients, aged 18 to 65, hyperthyroidism was newly diagnosed and had lasted under 2 months. The source of the PBMCs was roughly 10 ml of fresh peripheral blood. The sample taken for sequencing was blood. The sequence was obtained from a man aged 18 to 30 with Graves' hyperthyroidism.

Here the CDR3 reads CSARDGSGRPYDTQYF. The CDR3 DNA reads TGCAGTGCTAGAGACGGTAGCGGGAGGCCCTACGATACGCAGTATTTT. The chain carries TRBV20-1 and TRBJ2-3; 10 nucleotides agree with TRBD2. Unmatched junction bases numbered 9, after V lost 0 bases and J lost 6 bases. Per the germline V gene, CDR1 is DFQATT and CDR2 is SNEGSKA (reference sequence). This CDR3 spans 16 amino acids.